A selection of T cell receptor beta chains follows, all from one sample in a study of blood T cell repertoires in COVID-19. The assay was immunoSEQ multiplex PCR, and TCRdb's table has in-frame clones only and misses some. The table shows 60,000 to 80,000 clones, with 65% to 85% occurring only once. Sequencing was carried out using peripheral blood. The origin of the receptors is a man in his forties or fifties with COVID-19, enrolled during active disease. CDR3s include the opening cysteine and the closing phenylalanine or tryptophan. Expanded clones get a size class; other rows say once, few or many, or leave the size out.

V: TRBV19; J: TRBJ2-7; size: NA; CDR3: CASSISGPSPYEQYF
V: TRBV19; J: TRBJ2-4; size: NA; CDR3: CASSIERGTYIQYF
V: TRBV2; J: TRBJ2-7; size: NA; CDR3: CASTGTSGRAVTYEQYF
V: TRBV2; J: TRBJ2-1; size: NA; CDR3: CASSPDRAYNEQFF
V: TRBV27; J: TRBJ1-1; size: NA; CDR3: CASSLATEAFF
V: TRBV11-2; J: TRBJ2-1; size: once; CDR3: CASSSTSGGYNEQFF
V: TRBV9; J: TRBJ2-5; size: NA; CDR3: CASSPRGSVRETQYF
V: TRBV11-1; J: TRBJ1-2; size: NA; CDR3: CASSLQGPAYGYTF
V: TRBV5-4; J: TRBJ2-7; size: NA; CDR3: CASSSGTNFYEQYF
V: TRBV4-1; J: TRBJ1-1; size: NA; CDR3: CASSQENGPRNTEAFF
V: TRBV3-1/TRBV3-2; J: TRBJ1-2; size: NA; CDR3: CASSPWGPVGYTF
V: TRBV5-1; J: TRBJ2-7; size: NA; CDR3: CASSSSVAGGSYEQYF
V: TRBV4-2; J: TRBJ2-1; size: NA; CDR3: CASSQEGPVSYNEQFF
V: TRBV29-1; J: TRBJ1-1; size: NA; CDR3: CSVEGLQKAFF
V: TRBV18; J: TRBJ2-3; size: once; CDR3: CASSARQAADTQYF
V: TRBV21-1; J: TRBJ1-2; size: NA; CDR3: CASSKSDRKNYGYTF
V: TRBV6-4; J: TRBJ1-1; size: NA; CDR3: CASRTTGGMGTEAFF
V: TRBV3-1/TRBV3-2; J: TRBJ2-7; size: NA; CDR3: CASSAGLAGVLYEQYF
V: TRBV18; J: TRBJ2-5; size: NA; CDR3: CASSLGVTETQYF
V: TRBV27; J: TRBJ2-2; size: NA; CDR3: CASSFSGSPGANTGELFF
V: TRBV6-5; J: TRBJ1-5; size: NA; CDR3: CASIVDRGSNQPQHF
V: TRBV14; J: TRBJ2-3; size: NA; CDR3: CASSQDLWTGETDTQYF
V: TRBV3-1/TRBV3-2; J: TRBJ2-1; size: NA; CDR3: CASSPWEYNEQFF
V: TRBV11-2; J: TRBJ1-1; size: NA; CDR3: CASSRGTGGPNTEAFF